Below are 5 T cell receptor beta chains sequenced from a single sample in a study of T cell repertoires in cytomegalovirus infection. Each CDR3 protein is one row after TCRdb ran MiXCR on the reads. The data contain some 180,000 distinct CDR3 sequences, 15% to 20% of them singletons. Sequencing was performed on CD8+ T cells from PBMCs. These receptor sequences come from a human donor in good health (CMV status not recorded). Some clones in this sample may be carry-over from other donors' samples.

The J gene is TRBJ1-1, the V gene TRBV14; TRBD1 agrees at 12 bases. Germline trimming cut 5 bases from V and 10 bases from J; bases unmatched to any gene: 11. Germline CDR1 SGHDN, CDR2 FVKESK. The CDR3 runs 15 residues. CDR3 amino acids: CASSFSGTGGFGAFF. CDR3 nucleotide sequence: TGTGCCAGCAGCTTCTCCGGGACAGGGGGCTTCGGAGCTTTCTTT.

The V gene is TRBV4-2, the J gene TRBJ2-1; 15 bases are a match to TRBD2. The germline CDR1 and CDR2 sequences are LGHNA and YNFKEQ. This CDR3 has 22 amino acids. Trimming at V came to 0 bases and at J to 7 bases, leaving 19 bases not matched to a gene. CDR3 sequence (DNA): TGTGCCAGCAGCCAAGATCGGTGGACTAGCGGGGGGGCAGGCAAAGGGAGGAATGAGCAGTTCTTC. Translation: CASSQDRWTSGGAGKGRNEQFF.

This chain links TRBV7-2 with TRBJ1-2; D is unresolved. This CDR3 has 14 residues. V was pared by 3 bases and J by 0 bases, with 8 bases between. Germline V gene lookup returns CDR1 SGHTA and CDR2 FQGNSA. Here the CDR3 DNA reads TGTGCCAGCAGCTTTTGGGCTACTAACTATGGCTACACCTTC. Its protein product is CASSFWATNYGYTF.

In this sample, this clonotype turned up a few times. The V call is TRBV7-2, the J call TRBJ1-1; TRBD1 might be the D (6 bases). V shed 4 bases and J shed 4 bases, with 10 bases lying between them. Looked up from germline, CDR1 is SGHTA and CDR2 is FQGNSA. The CDR3 is 13 residues long. The CDR3 region is CASSWGGLTEAFF. CDR3 coding DNA: TGTGCCAGCAGCTGGGGGGGGCTCACTGAAGCTTTCTTT.

This clonotype appeared a few times. V and J are TRBV4-3 and TRBJ1-2; D not resolved. The V end was cut by 6 bases, the J end by 3 bases, with 20 bases between. CDR3 size: 16 residues. Germline CDR1 LGHNA, CDR2 YSLEER. CDR3 sequence: CASSHSPGSSYYGYTF. For the CDR3, the DNA is TGCGCCAGCAGTCACTCCCCGGGATCATCTTACTATGGCTACACCTTC.